The 19 T cell receptor beta chains listed next were all sequenced from one sample in a study of T cells in Graves' hyperthyroidism and ophthalmopathy. RNA transcripts provided the source from which TCR beta CDR3 regions were amplified. HTBI primers were employed in a first-round RT-PCR of the TCR CDR3. TCRdb itself ran the multiplex PCR reads through MiXCR, one entry per CDR3 protein. The sample lists 500,000 to 600,000 distinct CDR3 sequences; 46% were seen once. The sample was peripheral blood or thyroid tissue (not recorded which). Source of these receptors: a woman between 18 and 29 years old with Graves' hyperthyroidism.

V usage is TRBV2 and J usage is TRBJ2-7; TRBD2 agrees at 13 bases. The CDR3 contains 13 residues. Germline V gene sequence: CDR1 SNHLY, CDR2 FYNNEI. Trimming removed 11 bases from V and 5 bases from J; junction bases left unmatched: 6. The CDR3 spells CAGRLAGGNEQYF. Here the CDR3 DNA reads TGTGCCGGCCGACTAGCGGGAGGCAACGAGCAGTACTTC.

This CDR3 reads CASSSIVQYEQYF. CDR3 nucleotides: TGTGCCAGCAGCTCGATTGTCCAGTACGAGCAGTACTTC. The chain recombines TRBV14 with TRBJ2-7; D is ambiguous. Germline V gene data show CDR1 as SGHDN and CDR2 as FVKESK. V gave up 5 bases and J gave up 4 bases, with 12 bases separating them. CDR3 length equals 13 residues.

The chain carries TRBV10-3 and TRBJ1-2, with unresolved D. In germline, CDR1 is ENHRY, CDR2 SYGVKD. V shed 0 bases and J shed 8 bases, with 19 bases lying between them. The CDR3 consists of 16 residues. CDR3 sequence (DNA): TGTGCCATCAGTGAGTCGTTAGCGGGAGCGGGAGAGGGCTACACCTTC. This translates into CAISESLAGAGEGYTF.

This chain joins TRBV2 and TRBJ2-7, with D maybe TRBD2 (6 bases). Germline values: CDR1 SNHLY, CDR2 FYNNEI. Trimming shortened V by 3 bases and J by 3 bases, and 15 bases separated the two germline ends. This CDR3 is built from 15 residues. CDR3 region: CASSESRGGFYEQYF. In DNA form, the CDR3 reads TGTGCCAGCAGTGAGAGCCGAGGAGGGTTCTACGAGCAGTACTTC.

This clonotype came up many times. This chain joins TRBV28 and TRBJ2-5; D unclear. CDR1 and CDR2 from the germline V gene are MDHEN and SYDVKM. V was cut by 6 bases and J by 4 bases, with 6 bases left in between. The CDR3 is 11 amino acids. CDR3 bases: TGTGCCAGCAGAACAAGAGAGACCCAGTACTTC. Protein sequence: CASRTRETQYF. The variable domain in full, completed from reference TRBV28 and TRBJ2-5, reads DVKVTQSSRYLVKRTGEKVFLECVQDMDHENMFWYRQDPGLGLRLIYFSYDVKMKEKGDIPEGYSVSREKKERFSLILESASTNQTSMYLCASRTRETQYFGPGTRLLVL.

This clonotype was seen only a few times. The chain couples TRBV7-8 to TRBJ1-1; 10 bases are shared with TRBD1. The CDR3 consists of 18 residues. The junction had 13 bases not matched to a gene; V was cut back by 6 bases and J by 0 bases. Germline lookup yields CDR1 SGHVS and CDR2 FQNEAQ. Here the CDR3 reads CASRADRGPPSMNTEAFF. CDR3 nucleotides: TGTGCCAGCAGAGCCGACAGGGGGCCCCCCTCGATGAACACTGAAGCTTTCTTT.

The chain employs TRBV5-1 and TRBJ2-3, with 10 nucleotides matching TRBD2. V was pared by 2 bases and J by 5 bases, with 5 bases of the junction left unmatched. The germline V gene has CDR1 SGHRS and CDR2 YFSETQ. The CDR3 length is 15 residues. CDR3 residues: CASSFLAGVRDTQYF. The CDR3, as DNA: TGCGCCAGCAGCTTTCTAGCGGGAGTTCGAGATACGCAGTATTTT.

CDR3 region: CASSEGASGRDYEQYF. CDR3 nucleotides: TGTGCCAGCAGTGAAGGGGCTAGCGGGAGGGACTACGAGCAGTACTTC. The V gene is TRBV25-1, the J gene TRBJ2-7; TRBD2 agrees at 12 bases. Losses at the gene ends were 2 bases for V and 3 bases for J; bases not matched to a gene: 5. The CDR3 loop spans 16 amino acids. Per the germline V gene, CDR1 is MGHDK and CDR2 is SYGVNS.

This clonotype came up many times. V usage is TRBV4-1 and J usage is TRBJ1-2; no definite D call. Looked up from germline, CDR1 is MGHRA and CDR2 is YSYEKL. CDR3 length: 16 residues. V was trimmed by 0 bases and J by 3 bases, leaving 14 bases between them. Here the CDR3 DNA reads TGCGCCAGCAGCCAAGAAAGATGGAACCCTGACTATGGCTACACCTTC. Translated, it gives CASSQERWNPDYGYTF.

Many counts were recorded for this clonotype. The chain links TRBV29-1 to TRBJ1-5; 7 positions agree with TRBD1. CDR1 and CDR2 from the germline V gene are SQVTM and ANQGSEA. The junction had 7 bases not matched to a gene; V was cut back by 7 bases and J by 1 base. The CDR3 runs 14 residues. Here the CDR3 reads CSASGGGSNQPQHF. The CDR3 DNA follows: TGCAGCGCCTCAGGGGGTGGCAGCAATCAGCCCCAGCATTTT.

This chain links TRBV24-1 with TRBJ1-2; TRBD1 aligns across 7 bases. Germline V CDR1 and CDR2: KGHDR, SFDVKD. J gave up 1 base and V 9 bases, and 7 bases lay outside the gene matches. The CDR3 spans 14 residues. CDR3 coding DNA: TGTGCCACCTCTGAGGGGGCCCATAACTATGGCTACACCTTC. Translation: CATSEGAHNYGYTF.

This clonotype showed up many times. The V and J genes are TRBV10-1 and TRBJ2-7; 8 nucleotides agree with TRBD2. CDR1 WNHNN and CDR2 SYGVQD come from the germline V gene (reference sequence). J lost 4 bases, V lost 1 base, and 3 bases had no gene match. The CDR3 is 14 amino acids. The CDR3 DNA is TGCGCCAGCAGTGAGTATACTAGCGGTTACGAGCAGTACTTC. Its translation: CASSEYTSGYEQYF.

This clonotype was observed a few times. V is TRBV9 and J is TRBJ1-2; D possibly corresponds to TRBD1 (5 bases). This CDR3 spans 13 amino acids. CDR1 and CDR2 from the germline V gene are SGDLS and YYNGEE. V lost 3 bases to trimming and J lost 5 bases, with 11 bases between them. The CDR3 here is CASSGGAGYGYTF. The CDR3 nucleotides are TGTGCCAGCAGCGGCGGGGCAGGGTATGGCTACACCTTC.

This clonotype came up many times. The rearrangement uses TRBV14 and TRBJ1-2; tentative D call: TRBD1 (6 bases). CDR1 SGHDN and CDR2 FVKESK come from the germline V gene. The ends were cut back, 6 bases at V and 3 bases at J, with 11 bases in the middle. The CDR3 contains 13 residues. Written as DNA, the CDR3 is TGTGCCAGCAGTGGGACATACGACTATGGCTACACCTTC. Protein product: CASSGTYDYGYTF.

This clonotype has at least ten counts. The V gene is TRBV24-1, the J gene TRBJ2-7; D ambiguous. The CDR3 has 16 residues. Trimming took 0 bases from V and 1 from J, leaving 12 bases between them. CDR1 is KGHDR and CDR2 is SFDVKD in the germline V gene. This chain's CDR3 is CATSDLRAAKSYEQYF. CDR3 nucleotide sequence: TGTGCCACCAGTGATTTGCGGGCGGCGAAATCCTACGAGCAGTACTTC.

The chain employs TRBV5-1 and TRBJ2-3, with 8 nucleotides matching TRBD2. The V segment lost 2 bases and the J segment 4 bases; nucleotides outside the gene matches: 15. The CDR3 contains 18 residues. Germline CDR1 SGHRS, CDR2 YFSETQ. The DNA for the CDR3 is TGCGCCAGCAGCTTACCTTACCCTCCTAGCGGGCTCGCAGATACGCAGTATTTT. Protein product: CASSLPYPPSGLADTQYF.

The rearrangement links TRBV14 to TRBJ1-2, with unresolved D. The CDR3 loop spans 13 amino acids. Germline values: CDR1 SGHDN, CDR2 FVKESK. The V end was cut by 3 bases, the J end by 12 bases, with 17 bases between. DNA of the CDR3: TGTGCCAGCAGCCACCGGGCAGAATCCGTTAACACCTTC. Translating gives CASSHRAESVNTF.

Regarding this clonotype: Just one base apart from a much larger clone, this may be a read error. The chain employs TRBV20-1 and TRBJ2-5; unclear D gene. The length of the CDR3 is 14 residues. Germline CDR1 is DFQATT and CDR2 is SNEGSKA (reference sequence). Trimming removed 2 bases at V and 5 bases at J, with 15 bases between. CDR3 residues: CSARTAEMRETQYF. The CDR3, as DNA: TGCAGTGCTAGAACTGCAGAGATGCGTGAGACCCAGTACTTC.

On this clonotype itself: A much larger clone sits a single nucleotide away, making a read error possible. This sequence joins TRBV7-9 and TRBJ1-1; D remains unclear. V was cut by 5 bases and J by 1 base, with 17 bases left in between. This CDR3 spans 16 amino acids. Germline V gives CDR1 SEHNR, CDR2 FQNEAQ (reference sequence). The CDR3, as DNA: TGTGCCAGCAGCCCCCCACGGCTTCTCCAGAACACTGAAGCTTTCTTT. This codes for CASSPPRLLQNTEAFF.